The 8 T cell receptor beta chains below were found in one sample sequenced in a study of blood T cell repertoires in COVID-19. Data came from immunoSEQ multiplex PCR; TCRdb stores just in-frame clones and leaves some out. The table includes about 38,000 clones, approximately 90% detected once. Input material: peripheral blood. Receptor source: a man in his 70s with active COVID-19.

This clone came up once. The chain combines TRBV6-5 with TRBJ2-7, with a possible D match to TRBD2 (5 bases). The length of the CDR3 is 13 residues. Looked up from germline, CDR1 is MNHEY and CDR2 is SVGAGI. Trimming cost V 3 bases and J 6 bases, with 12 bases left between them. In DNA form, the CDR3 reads TGTGCCAGCAGTTATTGGCTTAGCGCCGAGCAGTACTTC. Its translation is CASSYWLSAEQYF.

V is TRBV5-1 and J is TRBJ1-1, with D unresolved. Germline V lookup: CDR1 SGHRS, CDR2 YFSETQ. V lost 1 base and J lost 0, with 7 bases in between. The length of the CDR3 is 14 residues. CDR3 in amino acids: CASSLLPMNTEAFF. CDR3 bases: TGCGCCAGCAGCTTGTTGCCTATGAACACTGAAGCTTTCTTT.

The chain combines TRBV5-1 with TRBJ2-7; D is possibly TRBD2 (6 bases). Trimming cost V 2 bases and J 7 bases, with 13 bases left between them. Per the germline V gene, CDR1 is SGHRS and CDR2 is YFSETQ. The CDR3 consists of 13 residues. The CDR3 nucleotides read TGCGCCAGCAGCTTTCCGGCCAGCGGGGAGCAGTACTTC. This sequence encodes CASSFPASGEQYF.

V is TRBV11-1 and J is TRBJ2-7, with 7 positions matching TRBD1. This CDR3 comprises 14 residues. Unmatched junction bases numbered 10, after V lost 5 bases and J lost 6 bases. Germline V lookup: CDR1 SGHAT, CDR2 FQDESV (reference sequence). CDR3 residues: CASSPLRQGGEQYF. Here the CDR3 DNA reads TGTGCCAGCAGCCCTCTCCGACAGGGCGGCGAGCAGTACTTC.

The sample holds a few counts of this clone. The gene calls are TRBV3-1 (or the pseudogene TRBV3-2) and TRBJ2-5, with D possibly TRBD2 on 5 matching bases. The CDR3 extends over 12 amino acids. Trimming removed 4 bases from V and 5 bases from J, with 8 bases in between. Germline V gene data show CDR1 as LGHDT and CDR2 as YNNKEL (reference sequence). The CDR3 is CASSLRRETQYF. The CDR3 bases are TGTGCCAGCAGCCTGCGGAGGGAGACCCAGTACTTC.

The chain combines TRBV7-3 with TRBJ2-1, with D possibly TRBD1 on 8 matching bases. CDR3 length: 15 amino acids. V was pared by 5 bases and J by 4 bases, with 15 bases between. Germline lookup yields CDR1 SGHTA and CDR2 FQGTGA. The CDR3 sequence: CASSPHRGGYNEQFF. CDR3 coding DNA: TGTGCCAGCAGCCCCCACAGGGGGGGGTACAATGAGCAGTTCTTC.

CDR3 bases: TGTGCCAGCAGCCAAGCGGGAGGGCTATCCTACGAGCAGTACTTC. Protein: CASSQAGGLSYEQYF. The chain is built from TRBV3-1 (or the pseudogene TRBV3-2) and TRBJ2-7, with 8 bases aligning to TRBD2. This CDR3 region has 15 residues. Looked up from germline, CDR1 is LGHDT and CDR2 is YNNKEL (reference sequence). V dropped 1 base and J dropped 1; count of bases not matched to a gene: 3.

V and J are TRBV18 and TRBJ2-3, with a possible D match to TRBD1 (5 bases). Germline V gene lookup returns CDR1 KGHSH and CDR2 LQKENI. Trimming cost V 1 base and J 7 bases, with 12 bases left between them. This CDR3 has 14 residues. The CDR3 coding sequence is TGTGCCAGCTCACCACGCCAGGGAAGGAATACGCAGTATTTT. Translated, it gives CASSPRQGRNTQYF.